The 23 T cell receptor beta chains below come from one sample, sequenced in a study of blood T cell repertoires in COVID-19. This table comes from immunoSEQ multiplex PCR, and its TCRdb copy is limited to in-frame clones, with some not included. This table has approximately 64,000 clones, 88% appearing once. The specimen was peripheral blood. These receptors were taken from a woman in her fifties or sixties with COVID-19, enrolled during active disease.

This chain connects TRBV25-1 to TRBJ2-2; TRBD2 matches 7 bases. Looked up from germline, CDR1 is MGHDK and CDR2 is SYGVNS. With 1 base clipped from V and 3 bases from J, the junction kept 8 bases outside the gene matches. The CDR3 sequence is 17 residues long. The CDR3 region is CASSESLGRGDTGELFF. CDR3 nucleotides: TGTGCCAGCAGTGAATCGTTGGGGAGGGGAGACACCGGGGAGCTGTTTTTT. The whole variable domain, filled in from reference TRBV25-1 and TRBJ2-2, reads EADIYQTPRYLVIGTGKKITLECSQTMGHDKMYWYQQDPGMELHLIHYSYGVNSTEKGDLSSESTVSRIRTEHFPLTLESARPSHTSQYLCASSESLGRGDTGELFFGEGSRLTVL.

J is TRBJ2-4 and V is TRBV7-2; 7 bases agree with TRBD1. Trimming took 1 base from V and 1 from J; bases not matched to a gene: 4. CDR3 length equals 16 residues. The germline gives CDR1 SGHTA, CDR2 FQGNSA. In nucleotides, the CDR3 is TGTGCCAGCAGCTTAGTAGGGGGCGACGCCAAAAACATTCAGTACTTC. This gives the protein CASSLVGGDAKNIQYF.

The chain links TRBV27 to TRBJ2-1; D might be TRBD1 (5 bases). Germline V lookup: CDR1 MNHEY, CDR2 SMNVEV (reference sequence). CDR3 length: 19 residues. V dropped 3 bases and J dropped 0 bases, with 21 bases sitting between them. The CDR3 sequence: CASSFRGPGRPSSYNEQFF. Here the CDR3 DNA reads TGTGCCAGCAGTTTTAGGGGCCCAGGGCGGCCCAGCTCCTACAATGAGCAGTTCTTC.

This chain connects TRBV25-1 to TRBJ2-7; 8 nucleotides match TRBD2. The trim removed 1 base at V and 0 bases at J, leaving 2 bases unmatched. The CDR3 has 15 residues. In germline, CDR1 is MGHDK, CDR2 SYGVNS. Here the CDR3 reads CASSELGTSSYEQYF. DNA of the CDR3: TGTGCCAGCAGTGAATTAGGGACTAGCTCCTACGAGCAGTACTTC.

Written as DNA, the CDR3 is TGTGCCATCAGTGCTTTTCAGGGGCGTATGAACACTGAAGCTTTCTTT. Translation gives CAISAFQGRMNTEAFF. The rearrangement uses TRBV10-3 and TRBJ1-1; TRBD1 might be the D (6 bases). Trimming pared 4 bases from V and 0 bases from J, leaving 15 bases between. This CDR3 spans 16 amino acids. CDR1 is ENHRY, CDR2 SYGVKD, per germline.

This clone was seen just once. The chain combines TRBV4-1 with TRBJ2-7; 12 nucleotides match TRBD2. Per germline, CDR1 MGHRA and CDR2 YSYEKL. The CDR3 runs to 15 residues. The V and J ends lost 2 bases and 4 bases, in that order; junction bases with no gene match: 3. The CDR3 loop reads CASSQPSGGAYEQYF. The CDR3 DNA is TGCGCCAGCAGCCAACCTAGCGGGGGGGCGTACGAGCAGTACTTC.

The chain couples TRBV29-1 to TRBJ2-1; D gene ambiguous. The length of the CDR3 is 13 residues. V shed 7 bases and J shed 6 bases, with 16 bases lying between them. CDR1 and CDR2 from the germline V gene are SQVTM and ANQGSEA. This CDR3 reads CSAKLYTGNEQFF. The CDR3 bases are TGCAGCGCTAAACTTTATACCGGCAATGAGCAGTTCTTC.

The rearrangement uses TRBV10-3 and TRBJ2-2; 7 bases agree with TRBD1. Germline V CDR1 and CDR2: ENHRY, SYGVKD. The CDR3 sequence is 14 residues long. Unmatched junction bases numbered 8, after V lost 11 bases and J lost 2 bases. This CDR3 reads CASRQGSNTGELFF. In DNA form, the CDR3 reads TGTGCCTCAAGACAGGGCTCTAACACCGGGGAGCTGTTTTTT.

This chain uses TRBV4-1 with TRBJ2-7; 8 bases line up with TRBD2. The CDR3 length is 16 residues. Germline CDR1 MGHRA, CDR2 YSYEKL. Trimming took 4 bases from V and 9 from J; bases not matched to a gene: 17. The CDR3 loop is CASSRGVAGPTIRQYF. The CDR3 DNA is TGCGCCAGCAGCCGCGGCGTAGCGGGGCCCACGATACGGCAGTACTTC.

V gene TRBV6-5 combines with J gene TRBJ2-7; 8 positions agree with TRBD1. Germline V CDR1 and CDR2: MNHEY, SVGAGI. The CDR3 length is 14 residues. Trimming cost V 2 bases and J 2 bases; bases outside gene matches: 2. The CDR3 coding sequence is TGTGCCAGCAGTTACGACAGGGGTGCCTACGAGCAGTACTTC. It encodes CASSYDRGAYEQYF.

The rearrangement links TRBV6-5 to TRBJ1-6; 7 positions agree with TRBD1. With 4 bases clipped from V and 9 bases from J, the junction kept 9 bases outside the gene matches. The CDR3 length is 15 residues. Germline V gene data show CDR1 as MNHEY and CDR2 as SVGAGI. CDR3 coding DNA: TGTGCCAGCAGTTTCCGGGACAGTATATCTTCACCCCTCCACTTT. It specifies CASSFRDSISSPLHF.

The chain has TRBV30 and TRBJ1-4; no clear D. The CDR3 runs to 16 residues. V gave up 4 bases and J gave up 0 bases, with 15 bases separating them. Per the germline V gene, CDR1 is GTSNPN and CDR2 is SVGIG (reference sequence). The chain's CDR3 is CAWKRYEAATNEKLFF. The CDR3 DNA follows: TGTGCCTGGAAACGATATGAGGCGGCAACTAATGAAAAACTGTTTTTT.

The V call is TRBV13, the J call TRBJ1-2, with a possible D match to TRBD1 (5 bases). Looked up from germline, CDR1 is PRHDT and CDR2 is FYEKMQ (reference sequence). The CDR3 spans 15 residues. The ends were cut back, 1 base at V and 4 bases at J, with 13 bases in the middle. The CDR3 protein is CASSLARQQRYGYTF. The CDR3 DNA sequence: TGTGCCAGCAGCTTAGCTAGACAGCAACGCTATGGCTACACCTTC.

J is TRBJ2-7 and V is TRBV6-5, with 8 bases fitting TRBD1. CDR1 and CDR2 (germline): MNHEY, SVGAGI. This CDR3 is 15 amino acids long. V lost 6 bases and J lost 3; bases outside the gene matches: 10. The CDR3 DNA reads TGTGCCAGCAGCCCCCGCGGACAGGGCTTCTACGAGCAGTACTTC. This codes for CASSPRGQGFYEQYF.

J is TRBJ2-3 and V is TRBV19; TRBD1 agrees at 7 bases. Germline CDR1 LNHDA, CDR2 SQIVND (reference sequence). This CDR3 spans 16 amino acids. V was clipped by 6 bases and J by 0 bases; unmatched bases: 9. Here the CDR3 DNA reads TGTGCCAGTAGCATCGGGACAGCCACTAGCACAGATACGCAGTATTTT. Translating it yields CASSIGTATSTDTQYF.

This chain links TRBV10-3 with TRBJ2-2; D is uncertain. CDR1 is ENHRY, CDR2 SYGVKD, per germline. The CDR3 spans 13 residues. V was shortened by 6 bases and J by 4 bases, with 9 bases between the two germline ends. The CDR3 bases are TGTGCCATCAGCCAGGCCTCCACCGGGGAGCTGTTTTTT. It is translated as CAISQASTGELFF.

CDR3 bases: TGTGCCAGCAGCTTAGACACAGGGCCCTACGAGCAGTACTTC. It encodes CASSLDTGPYEQYF. The chain combines TRBV11-2 with TRBJ2-7; tentatively, D is TRBD1 (6 bases). The germline V gene has CDR1 SGHAT and CDR2 FQNNGV. The CDR3 is 14 amino acids. The V gene lost 0 bases and the J gene lost 2 bases, with 8 bases spanning the gap.

The chain employs TRBV3-1 (or the pseudogene TRBV3-2) and TRBJ2-5, with 7 nucleotides matching TRBD2. The CDR3 is 13 amino acids. Germline assignment: CDR1 LGHDT and CDR2 YNNKEL (reference sequence). Trimming removed 1 base from V and 4 bases from J; junction bases left unmatched: 0. The DNA for the CDR3 is TGTGCCAGCAGCCAAGGGGGGGGAGAGACCCAGTACTTC. Amino acid sequence: CASSQGGGETQYF.

The V call is TRBV12-3 or TRBV12-4, the J call TRBJ2-7; D is unresolved. Trimming shortened V by 4 bases and J by 3 bases, and 4 bases separated the two germline ends. The CDR3 contains 11 residues. As DNA, the CDR3 is TGTGCCAGCAGTTCACACTACGAGCAGTACTTC. This encodes CASSSHYEQYF.

The rearrangement links TRBV30 to TRBJ2-7; 12 nucleotides agree with TRBD2. Per germline, CDR1 GTSNPN and CDR2 SVGIG (reference sequence). Trimming cost V 0 bases and J 3 bases; bases outside gene matches: 3. The CDR3 spans 15 residues. DNA of the CDR3: TGTGCCTGGAGTGTAGGACTAGCGGGGTACTACGAGCAGTACTTC. Translation gives CAWSVGLAGYYEQYF.

The gene calls are TRBV6-2 or TRBV6-3 and TRBJ2-7; 14 nucleotides match TRBD2. V dropped 6 bases and J dropped 0; count of bases not matched to a gene: 4. Germline CDR1 MNHEY, CDR2 SVGEGT. CDR3 length equals 16 residues. The CDR3 here is CASSPGTSGSSYEQYF. The CDR3 coding sequence is TGTGCCAGCAGCCCCGGGACTAGCGGGAGCTCCTACGAGCAGTACTTC.

The chain links TRBV6-5 to TRBJ2-5, with 7 bases lining up with TRBD2. The CDR3 is made up of 15 amino acids. Per the germline V gene, CDR1 is MNHEY and CDR2 is SVGAGI. V lost 0 bases, J lost 4 bases, and 5 bases stayed unmatched. The CDR3 is CASSYSSGEGETQYF. The CDR3 DNA follows: TGTGCCAGCAGTTACTCCTCCGGGGAGGGAGAGACCCAGTACTTC.

This chain uses TRBV5-8 with TRBJ1-1; no clear D. This CDR3 is 15 amino acids long. V dropped 2 bases and J dropped 5 bases, with 16 bases sitting between them. Germline V lookup: CDR1 SGHTS, CDR2 YDEGEE. The CDR3, as DNA: TGTGCCAGCAGCTTCGAAACGGGGTGGGAGACTGAAGCTTTCTTT. Encoded protein: CASSFETGWETEAFF.